The 7 T cell receptor beta chains below all came from one sample that was sequenced in a study of CD4+ T cells in melanoma. Using immunoSEQ multiplex PCR, the repertoire was profiled, and TCRdb retains in-frame clones only, with some absent. The data contain 10,000 to 13,000 clones, roughly 69% of them singletons. Sequenced: cells from a culture (not recorded whether cultured in vitro). These receptor sequences come from a human donor with melanoma.

The rearrangement uses TRBV27 and TRBJ1-6; D remains ambiguous. Trimming removed 10 bases from V and 7 bases from J, with 20 bases in between. Looked up from germline, CDR1 is MNHEY and CDR2 is SMNVEV (reference sequence). The CDR3 totals 15 residues. The CDR3 DNA reads as TGTGCCATCGACCGCCACTGGGGTATGAATTCACCCCTCCACTTT. It specifies CAIDRHWGMNSPLHF.

V gene TRBV10-1 combines with J gene TRBJ2-4; D may be TRBD2 (6 bases). The CDR3 totals 16 residues. V was cut by 0 bases and J by 2 bases, with 11 bases left in between. Per the germline V gene, CDR1 is WNHNN and CDR2 is SYGVQD (reference sequence). This CDR3 reads CASSESRAGTKNIQYF. The CDR3 DNA sequence: TGCGCCAGCAGTGAGTCGAGGGCGGGAACCAAAAACATTCAGTACTTC.

The rearrangement uses TRBV5-1 and TRBJ1-5; no clear D. V gave up 4 bases and J gave up 4 bases, with 9 bases separating them. The CDR3 is made up of 13 amino acids. Germline-derived CDR1 and CDR2 are SGHRS and YFSETQ. The CDR3 is CASSRSGNQPQHF. The CDR3 DNA sequence: TGCGCCAGCAGCAGGTCAGGAAATCAGCCCCAGCATTTT.

This clone has just a few counts. The rearrangement links TRBV4-1 to TRBJ1-6; 9 bases match TRBD1. In germline, CDR1 is MGHRA, CDR2 YSYEKL. V trimming: 1 base; J trimming: 9 bases; junction bases outside the gene matches: 4. This CDR3 is built from 15 residues. CDR3 DNA sequence: TGCGCCAGCAGCCAAGTAGAGACAGGGGGTTCACCCCTCCACTTT. This codes for CASSQVETGGSPLHF.

V and J are TRBV6-5 and TRBJ2-7; 8 bases are shared with TRBD2. This CDR3 region has 15 residues. V lost 2 bases and J lost 0; bases outside the gene matches: 3. Germline CDR1 reads MNHEY; CDR2 reads SVGAGI. The CDR3 region is CASSYARGDSYEQYF. CDR3 in DNA: TGTGCCAGCAGTTACGCGCGGGGGGACTCCTACGAGCAGTACTTC.

The chain employs TRBV7-8 and TRBJ2-5; possible D gene TRBD2, 7 bases. Trimming removed 5 bases from V and 5 bases from J, with 24 bases in between. Germline V CDR1 and CDR2: SGHVS, FQNEAQ. This CDR3 spans 17 amino acids. In DNA form, the CDR3 reads TGTGCCAGCAGCCCCACAGCGGCGAGGGGGGGCAGGGAGACCCAGTACTTC. It is translated as CASSPTAARGGRETQYF.

This clone was picked up a small number of times. The chain links TRBV5-1 to TRBJ1-6; D might be TRBD1 (6 bases). The CDR3 is 14 amino acids. Trimming pared 0 bases from V and 6 bases from J, leaving 7 bases between. Germline V gene lookup returns CDR1 SGHRS and CDR2 YFSETQ. CDR3 sequence reads: CASSLGQANSPLHF. In DNA form, the CDR3 reads TGCGCCAGCAGCTTGGGACAGGCTAATTCACCCCTCCACTTT. Looking up the rest from reference TRBV5-1 and TRBJ1-6 gives the full variable domain: KAGVTQTPRYLIKTRGQQVTLSCSPISGHRSVSWYQQTPGQGLQFLFEYFSETQRNKGNFPGRFSGRQFSNSRSEMNVSTLELGDSALYLCASSLGQANSPLHFGNGTRLTVT.